Below are 15 T cell receptor beta chains sequenced from a single sample in a study of CD8 T cells in Susac syndrome. Reverse transcription of 0.5 to 1 ug RNA was performed with random hexamers. TCRdb reprocessed the immunoSEQ multiplex PCR reads with MiXCR, giving one entry per CDR3 protein. The data show tens of thousands of distinct CDR3 sequences, 85% to 95% seen once. Source material: CD4+ T cells from PBMCs. The receptors come from a human donor with Susac syndrome.

J is TRBJ1-6 and V is TRBV10-3; D remains ambiguous. The germline V gene has CDR1 ENHRY and CDR2 SYGVKD. The CDR3 consists of 14 residues. Trimming removed 0 bases from V and 10 bases from J, with 10 bases in between. CDR3 loop: CAISESEARSPLHF. The CDR3 DNA follows: TGTGCCATCAGTGAGTCTGAGGCACGGTCACCCCTCCACTTT.

This clonotype occurred a few times. V usage is TRBV28 and J usage is TRBJ2-1, with 7 positions matching TRBD2. The length of the CDR3 is 12 residues. Trimming took 3 bases from V and 7 from J; bases not matched to a gene: 0. Germline loops: CDR1 MDHEN, CDR2 SYDVKM. This CDR3 is CASSLGGNEQFF. The CDR3 DNA reads as TGTGCCAGCAGTTTGGGAGGGAATGAGCAGTTCTTC.

The V call is TRBV27, the J call TRBJ2-1; 7 bases map to TRBD2. This CDR3 region has 14 residues. V dropped 1 base and J dropped 7; count of bases not matched to a gene: 4. CDR1 and CDR2 (germline): MNHEY, SMNVEV (reference sequence). The CDR3 coding sequence is TGTGCCAGCAGTTTATGGGAGGGGAAAAATGAGCAGTTCTTC. It yields the protein CASSLWEGKNEQFF.

The gene calls are TRBV28 and TRBJ1-4; D unclear. The germline V gene encodes CDR1 MDHEN and CDR2 SYDVKM. The CDR3 is 16 residues long. Trimming pared 2 bases from V and 8 bases from J, leaving 18 bases between. The CDR3, as DNA: TGTGCCAGCAGTTTACCTGGGAGCTTAGCCTACGAAAAACTGTTTTTT. This translates into CASSLPGSLAYEKLFF.

V and J are TRBV14 and TRBJ1-2; D uncertain. Germline-derived CDR1 and CDR2 are SGHDN and FVKESK. The CDR3 has 13 residues. Trimming shortened V by 0 bases and J by 4 bases, and 6 bases separated the two germline ends. The CDR3 sequence: CASSQERSYGYTF. In DNA form, the CDR3 reads TGTGCCAGCAGCCAAGAACGGTCCTATGGCTACACCTTC.

This clonotype has a single count. This chain links TRBV5-1 with TRBJ1-1; 9 bases fit TRBD1. The J segment lost 1 base and the V segment lost 1 base, leaving 8 bases of the junction unmatched. The CDR3 is 17 amino acids. Germline V lookup: CDR1 SGHRS, CDR2 YFSETQ. CDR3 sequence (DNA): TGCGCCAGCAGCTTGTTCCCCCCGGGACAGGGGAACACTGAAGCTTTCTTT. It codes for CASSLFPPGQGNTEAFF.

The chain carries TRBV27 and TRBJ1-4; TRBD1 matches 9 bases. The CDR3 contains 19 residues. V was clipped by 6 bases and J by 1 base; unmatched bases: 15. From germline, CDR1 is MNHEY and CDR2 SMNVEV (reference sequence). The CDR3 DNA sequence: TGTGCCAGCAGCCCTCCCGGGACAGGGTACATGGGAACTAATGAAAAACTGTTTTTT. Protein sequence: CASSPPGTGYMGTNEKLFF.

The chain uses TRBV2 and TRBJ2-7; 9 bases align to TRBD1. The CDR3 covers 14 residues. After removal of 5 bases from V and 3 bases from J, the junction contained 5 bases not matched to a gene. CDR1 and CDR2 (germline): SNHLY, FYNNEI. CDR3 bases: TGTGCCAGCAGTTTACAGGGGGCTGACTACGAGCAGTACTTC. Its translation is CASSLQGADYEQYF.

V gene TRBV29-1 combines with J gene TRBJ2-7; D might be TRBD1 or TRBD2, each matching 5 bases. The V end was cut by 2 bases, the J end by 0 bases, with 11 bases between. Germline loops: CDR1 SQVTM, CDR2 ANQGSEA. The CDR3 has 14 amino acids. As DNA, the CDR3 is TGCAGCGTTGAACACGGGACGGGCTCCTACGAGCAGTACTTC. It translates to CSVEHGTGSYEQYF.

The J gene is TRBJ1-1, the V gene TRBV5-1; 10 bases match TRBD1. CDR3 size: 15 residues. CDR1 is SGHRS, CDR2 YFSETQ, per germline. V shed 3 bases, J shed 4 bases, and the junction held 6 bases outside the gene matches. The CDR3 protein is CASSSETGGSTEAFF. DNA for the CDR3: TGCGCCAGCAGCTCGGAGACAGGGGGCAGCACTGAAGCTTTCTTT. Filled out from reference TRBV5-1 and TRBJ1-1, the complete variable domain reads KAGVTQTPRYLIKTRGQQVTLSCSPISGHRSVSWYQQTPGQGLQFLFEYFSETQRNKGNFPGRFSGRQFSNSRSEMNVSTLELGDSALYLCASSSETGGSTEAFFGQGTRLTVV.

The CDR3 reads CASSQPQTGAKETQYF. The DNA of the CDR3 is TGTGCCAGCAGTCAACCACAGACAGGGGCTAAAGAGACCCAGTACTTC. The chain joins TRBV6-6 to TRBJ2-5; 8 nucleotides line up with TRBD1. CDR1 and CDR2 (germline): MNHNY, SVGAGI (reference sequence). The CDR3 loop spans 16 amino acids. Losses at the gene ends were 5 bases for V and 3 bases for J; bases not matched to a gene: 11.

The chain uses TRBV11-1 and TRBJ2-1; tentatively, D is TRBD1 (6 bases). Germline V gives CDR1 SGHAT, CDR2 FQDESV (reference sequence). The germline V and J ends were trimmed by 5 bases and 10 bases, with 12 bases remaining between them. The CDR3 consists of 12 residues. The CDR3 region is CASSPSGTEQFF. The DNA for the CDR3 is TGTGCCAGCAGCCCATCCGGGACAGAGCAGTTCTTC.

The V and J genes are TRBV12-3 or TRBV12-4 and TRBJ1-1; maybe TRBD1 (5 bases). This CDR3 contains 12 residues. Trimming pared 1 base from V and 5 bases from J, leaving 5 bases between. The CDR3 region has the DNA TGTGCCAGCAGTTTAGAGGGGACTGAAGCTTTCTTT. This codes for CASSLEGTEAFF.

The rearrangement joins TRBV5-1 to TRBJ2-5; 10 nucleotides line up with TRBD2. J gave up 2 bases and V 4 bases, and 11 bases lay outside the gene matches. CDR1 is SGHRS, CDR2 YFSETQ, per germline. The CDR3 covers 17 residues. The CDR3 bases are TGCGCCAGCAGCGATTGGACTAGCGGAACACAACAAGAGACCCAGTACTTC. Amino acid sequence: CASSDWTSGTQQETQYF.

The chain uses TRBV3-1 and TRBJ1-4; D may be TRBD1 (5 bases). Trimming removed 1 base from V and 5 bases from J, with 8 bases in between. Germline V CDR1 and CDR2: LGHDT, YNNKEL (reference sequence). The CDR3 runs 14 residues. The CDR3 reads CASSQVDSNEKLFF. CDR3 DNA: TGTGCCAGCAGCCAAGTCGACAGCAATGAAAAACTGTTTTTT.